These 14 T cell receptor beta chains came from one sample sequenced in a study of Ad26.COV2.S vaccination and SARS-CoV-2 variants. The repertoire was sequenced with immunoSEQ multiplex PCR; TCRdb's copy has only in-frame clones and lacks some. Of approximately 410,000 clones in the sample, roughly 90% are singletons; the top ten hold roughly 4%. Treatment reported: some 19 received Ad26.COV2.S at low or high dose, single or two shots; five or six received placebo; per-sample allocation not given. The investigators took samples on day 63 after the first vaccine or placebo injection. The input for sequencing was peripheral blood, taken in a trial of Ad26.COV2.S vaccine versus placebo. The receptor set was obtained from a person aged 18-65 years who received the Ad26.COV2.S COVID-19 vaccine or a placebo.

The chain employs TRBV6-5 and TRBJ2-3; 7 bases fit TRBD2. CDR3 length: 14 residues. Trimming took 6 bases from V and 1 from J; bases not matched to a gene: 4. CDR1 is MNHEY, CDR2 SVGAGI, per germline. The CDR3 is CASRISGGTDTQYF. The DNA for the CDR3 is TGTGCCAGCAGAATCAGCGGGGGCACAGATACGCAGTATTTT.

V and J are TRBV7-9 and TRBJ1-5, with TRBD1 as a possible D gene (5 bases). This CDR3 spans 14 amino acids. V was pared by 5 bases and J by 7 bases, with 15 bases between. Germline loops: CDR1 SEHNR, CDR2 FQNEAQ (reference sequence). Written as DNA, the CDR3 is TGTGCCAGCAGCGAGGGGACGTATAACCAGCCCCAGCATTTT. Its translation: CASSEGTYNQPQHF.

V is TRBV9 and J is TRBJ2-3; D may be TRBD1 (5 bases). This CDR3 is built from 12 residues. V was trimmed by 5 bases and J by 2 bases, leaving 6 bases between them. Germline CDR1 and CDR2: SGDLS and YYNGEE. CDR3 region: CASSGATDTQYF. The CDR3 DNA reads as TGTGCCAGCAGTGGGGCCACAGATACGCAGTATTTT. The complete variable domain, with remaining parts taken from reference TRBV9 and TRBJ2-3, reads DSGVTQTPKHLITATGQRVTLRCSPRSGDLSVYWYQQSLDQGLQFLIQYYNGEERAKGNILERFSAQQFPDLHSELNLSSLELGDSALYFCASSGATDTQYFGPGTRLTVL.

This chain links TRBV5-1 with TRBJ2-5; D not resolved. CDR1 and CDR2 (germline): SGHRS, YFSETQ. This CDR3 region has 13 residues. The V end was cut by 1 base, the J end by 5 bases, with 9 bases between. In DNA form, the CDR3 reads TGCGCCAGCAGCTTGAATAGCCTGGAGACCCAGTACTTC. It translates to CASSLNSLETQYF.

The chain combines TRBV28 with TRBJ1-6; D ambiguous. Trimming pared 2 bases from V and 0 bases from J, leaving 23 bases between. CDR3 length equals 21 residues. Germline V lookup: CDR1 MDHEN, CDR2 SYDVKM. CDR3 sequence: CASSLRPETQKPSSYNSPLHF. The CDR3 DNA sequence: TGTGCCAGCAGTTTAAGGCCCGAGACACAGAAGCCGAGCTCCTATAATTCACCCCTCCACTTT.

The chain is built from TRBV11-2 and TRBJ2-5, with 9 nucleotides matching TRBD1. The CDR3 length is 16 residues. Trimming took 1 base from V and 0 from J; bases not matched to a gene: 3. Germline CDR1 reads SGHAT; CDR2 reads FQNNGV. CDR3 nucleotides: TGTGCCAGCAGCTTAGTTCGGACAGGGGACCAAGAGACCCAGTACTTC. As protein: CASSLVRTGDQETQYF.

V gene TRBV28 combines with J gene TRBJ2-7; 11 bases match TRBD1. Trimming at V came to 6 bases and at J to 4 bases, leaving 5 bases not matched to a gene. CDR1 and CDR2 (germline): MDHEN, SYDVKM. This CDR3 contains 14 residues. This CDR3 reads CASRGTGGRYEQYF. The CDR3 DNA sequence: TGTGCCAGCAGGGGGACAGGGGGACGGTACGAGCAGTACTTC.

The J gene is TRBJ2-1, the V gene TRBV5-1, with 8 bases aligning to TRBD1. The CDR3 is 15 amino acids. Germline CDR1 is SGHRS and CDR2 is YFSETQ. Germline trimming cut 0 bases from V and 5 bases from J; bases unmatched to any gene: 4. CDR3 nucleotides: TGCGCCAGCAGCTTGGGGGCGGGACAGGACAATGAGCAGTTCTTC. Amino acids: CASSLGAGQDNEQFF.

This clone was counted a few times. The gene calls are TRBV18 and TRBJ1-4, with D possibly matching TRBD1 (6 bases). The V and J ends lost 6 bases and 6 bases respectively, with 17 bases between them. The CDR3 runs to 15 residues. Germline CDR1 is KGHSH and CDR2 is LQKENI. In DNA, the CDR3 is TGTGCCAGCTCGCCGTTGACAGGAGTGGATGAAAAACTGTTTTTT. It is translated as CASSPLTGVDEKLFF.

The genes are TRBV7-9 and TRBJ2-7, with D possibly being TRBD1 or TRBD2 (5 bases each). Germline V gene lookup returns CDR1 SEHNR and CDR2 FQNEAQ (reference sequence). CDR3 size: 14 residues. The V end was cut by 5 bases, the J end by 3 bases, with 14 bases between. CDR3 DNA sequence: TGTGCCAGCAGCCCCCGGGACGCAGTCTACGAGCAGTACTTC. Translation gives CASSPRDAVYEQYF.

The gene calls are TRBV7-3 and TRBJ2-1, with 7 bases matching TRBD2. CDR1 is SGHTA and CDR2 is FQGTGA in the germline V gene. This CDR3 has 17 residues. With V trimmed by 5 bases and J by 10 bases, 20 bases remained unmatched. The DNA of the CDR3 is TGTGCCAGCAGCCCCCGTGACTATCAGCGGGGCGAAGTCGAGCAGTTCTTC. Protein: CASSPRDYQRGEVEQFF.

This clone appeared a few times. This sequence joins TRBV28 and TRBJ1-1, with a tentative D call TRBD1 (5 bases). V lost 3 bases, J lost 1 base, and 6 bases lay in between. Per germline, CDR1 MDHEN and CDR2 SYDVKM. The CDR3 loop spans 13 amino acids. The CDR3 DNA sequence: TGTGCCAGCAGTTTTGGGGGGAACACTGAAGCTTTCTTT. Its translation is CASSFGGNTEAFF.

This sequence joins TRBV24-1 and TRBJ1-2; D uncertain. V was shortened by 4 bases and J by 4 bases, with 12 bases between the two germline ends. Germline V CDR1 and CDR2: KGHDR, SFDVKD. The CDR3 consists of 14 residues. Here the CDR3 reads CATSDPGRTYGYTF. The DNA for the CDR3 is TGTGCCACCAGTGACCCCGGACGGACCTATGGCTACACCTTC.

This chain's CDR3 is CASSPRLAGGPGDTQYF. Written as DNA, the CDR3 is TGTGCCAGCAGCCCGCGACTAGCGGGGGGGCCCGGAGATACGCAGTATTTT. The chain employs TRBV7-2 and TRBJ2-3, with 14 bases fitting TRBD2. The CDR3 is 17 amino acids. Germline CDR1 is SGHTA and CDR2 is FQGNSA. The V and J ends lost 5 bases and 5 bases, in that order; junction bases with no gene match: 9.